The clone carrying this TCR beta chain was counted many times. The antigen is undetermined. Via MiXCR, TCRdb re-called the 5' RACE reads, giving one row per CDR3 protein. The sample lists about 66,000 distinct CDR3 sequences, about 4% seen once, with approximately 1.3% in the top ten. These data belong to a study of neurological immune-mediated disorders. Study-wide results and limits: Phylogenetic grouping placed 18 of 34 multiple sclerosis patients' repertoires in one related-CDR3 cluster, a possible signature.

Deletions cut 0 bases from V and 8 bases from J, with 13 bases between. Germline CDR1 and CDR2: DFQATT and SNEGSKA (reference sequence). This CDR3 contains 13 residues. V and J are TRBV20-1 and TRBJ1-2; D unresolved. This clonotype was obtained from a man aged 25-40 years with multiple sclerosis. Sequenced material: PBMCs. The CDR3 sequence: CSARDHGWAGYTF. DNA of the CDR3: TGCAGTGCTAGAGATCATGGATGGGCAGGCTACACCTTC.